This T cell receptor beta chain was sequenced during a study of blood T cell repertoires in COVID-19. As for the study in general: COVID-19 samples, acute and convalescent, were from the United States, Italy and Spain. In each case, the material was cDNA or gDNA derived from T cells, B-cell-depleted T cells, or PBMCs.

Study processing details: Estimation of nucleated cell counts was performed using reference gene primer amplification. Sequencing was performed with immunoSEQ multiplex PCR; in TCRdb, only in-frame clones are kept and a portion is missing. D and trimming were read from the DNA, whereas the V and J calls and clone size are those reported in that table. This table holds some 250,000 clones, 87% found once. Notes on this clone: At the DNA level, this CDR3 is encoded by other sequences in the same sample as well.

The V and J ends lost 4 bases and 7 bases respectively, with 5 bases between them. This CDR3 spans 11 amino acids. Germline CDR1 is LGHNT and CDR2 is FRNRAP. The sequenced sample consisted of peripheral blood. The chain uses TRBV12-5 and TRBJ1-5; D gene ambiguous. The TCR sequence derives from a man aged 55-75 years who had recovered from COVID-19. The chain's CDR3 is CASGSGQPQHF. In nucleotides, the CDR3 is TGTGCTAGTGGTTCCGGGCAGCCCCAGCATTTT.